This T cell receptor beta chain was sequenced during a study of blood T cell repertoires in COVID-19. Across the whole study: T cells, B-cell-depleted T cells, or PBMCs supplied cDNA or gDNA.

The authors' processing: Counts of nucleated cells, estimated from reference gene primer amplification, were obtained. Clones were sequenced by immunoSEQ multiplex PCR, and TCRdb holds only the in-frame ones, with some missing. V and J calls and clone size are as listed in that table; D and trimming were resolved from the DNA. In the table there are a few hundred thousand clones, 86% of which are singletons. This CDR3 region has 14 residues. Trimming removed 6 bases from V and 5 bases from J, with 16 bases in between. Germline CDR1 and CDR2: SGHAT and FQNNGV. The V call is TRBV11-2, the J call TRBJ1-1; D not resolved. The sequencing sample was made of peripheral blood. This receptor was taken from a woman in her fifties or sixties with COVID-19, enrolled during active disease. The CDR3 nucleotides are TGTGCCAGCAGACCCGGGGATTCACGGACTGAAGCTTTCTTT. Translated: CASRPGDSRTEAFF.